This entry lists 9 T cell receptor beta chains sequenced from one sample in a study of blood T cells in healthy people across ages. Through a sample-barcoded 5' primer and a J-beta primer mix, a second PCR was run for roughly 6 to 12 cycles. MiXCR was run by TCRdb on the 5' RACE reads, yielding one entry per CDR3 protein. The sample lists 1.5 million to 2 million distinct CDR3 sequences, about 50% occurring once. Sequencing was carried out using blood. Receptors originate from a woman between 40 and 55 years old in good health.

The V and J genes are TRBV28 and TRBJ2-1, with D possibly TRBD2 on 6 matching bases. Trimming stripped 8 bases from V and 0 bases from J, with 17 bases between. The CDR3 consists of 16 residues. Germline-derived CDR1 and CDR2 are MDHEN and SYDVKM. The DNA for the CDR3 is TGTGCCAGCCTCCCGGGACTCACGAGCTCCTACAATGAGCAGTTCTTC. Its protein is CASLPGLTSSYNEQFF.

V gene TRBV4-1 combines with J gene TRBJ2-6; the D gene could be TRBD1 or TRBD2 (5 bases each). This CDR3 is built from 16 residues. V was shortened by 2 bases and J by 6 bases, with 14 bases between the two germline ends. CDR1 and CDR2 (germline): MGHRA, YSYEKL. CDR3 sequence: CASSQPTSGTANVLTF. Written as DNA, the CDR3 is TGCGCCAGCAGCCAACCGACGTCCGGGACGGCCAACGTCCTGACTTTC.

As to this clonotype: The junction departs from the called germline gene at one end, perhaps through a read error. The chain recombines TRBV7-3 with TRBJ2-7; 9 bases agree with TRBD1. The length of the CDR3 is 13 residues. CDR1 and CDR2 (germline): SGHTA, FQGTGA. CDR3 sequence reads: CVSSVDRGYEQYF. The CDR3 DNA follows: TGTGTCAGCAGCGTGGACAGGGGATACGAGCAGTACTTC.

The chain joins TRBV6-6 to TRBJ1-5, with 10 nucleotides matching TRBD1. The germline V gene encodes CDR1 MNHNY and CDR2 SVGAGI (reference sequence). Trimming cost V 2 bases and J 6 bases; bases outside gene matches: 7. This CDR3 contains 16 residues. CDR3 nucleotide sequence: TGTGCCAGCAGTTACGGAAAGGGACAGGGGATTCAGCCCCAGCATTTT. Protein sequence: CASSYGKGQGIQPQHF.

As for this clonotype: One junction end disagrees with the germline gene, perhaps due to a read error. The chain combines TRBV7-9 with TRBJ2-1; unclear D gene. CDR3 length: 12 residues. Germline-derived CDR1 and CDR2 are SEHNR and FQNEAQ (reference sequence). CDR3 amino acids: CSSSFKHDEQFF. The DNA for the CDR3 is TGTTCCAGCAGCTTCAAACACGATGAGCAGTTCTTC.

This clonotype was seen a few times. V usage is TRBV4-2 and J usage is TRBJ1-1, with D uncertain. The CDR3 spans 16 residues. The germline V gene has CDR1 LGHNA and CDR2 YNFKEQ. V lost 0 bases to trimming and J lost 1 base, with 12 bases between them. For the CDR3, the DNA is TGTGCCAGCAGCCAAGATCTAGCCTCAGGGAACACTGAAGCTTTCTTT. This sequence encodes CASSQDLASGNTEAFF.

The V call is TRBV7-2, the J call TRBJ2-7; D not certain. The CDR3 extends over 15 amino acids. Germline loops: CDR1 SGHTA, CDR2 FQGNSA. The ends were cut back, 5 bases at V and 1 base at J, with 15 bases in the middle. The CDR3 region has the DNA TGTGCCAGCAGCCCCTTTAGACTGTCTTCCTACGAGCAGTACTTC. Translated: CASSPFRLSSYEQYF.

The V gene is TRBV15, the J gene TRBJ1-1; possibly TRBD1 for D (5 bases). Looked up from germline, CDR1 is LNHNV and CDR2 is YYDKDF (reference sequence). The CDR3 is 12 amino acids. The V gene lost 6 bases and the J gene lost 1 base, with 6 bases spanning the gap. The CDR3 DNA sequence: TGTGCCACCAGTGACAGGAACACTGAAGCTTTCTTT. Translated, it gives CATSDRNTEAFF. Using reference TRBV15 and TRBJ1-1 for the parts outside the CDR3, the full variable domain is DAMVIQNPRYQVTQFGKPVTLSCSQTLNHNVMYWYQQKSSQAPKLLFHYYDKDFNNEADTPDNFQSRRPNTSFCFLDIRSPGLGDTAMYLCATSDRNTEAFFGQGTRLTVV.

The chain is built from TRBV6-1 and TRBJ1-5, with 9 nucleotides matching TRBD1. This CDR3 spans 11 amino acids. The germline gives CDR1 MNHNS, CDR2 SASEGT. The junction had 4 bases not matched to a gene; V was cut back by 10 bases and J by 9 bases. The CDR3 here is CATGTGRPQHF. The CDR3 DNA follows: TGTGCCACAGGGACAGGGCGGCCCCAGCATTTT.